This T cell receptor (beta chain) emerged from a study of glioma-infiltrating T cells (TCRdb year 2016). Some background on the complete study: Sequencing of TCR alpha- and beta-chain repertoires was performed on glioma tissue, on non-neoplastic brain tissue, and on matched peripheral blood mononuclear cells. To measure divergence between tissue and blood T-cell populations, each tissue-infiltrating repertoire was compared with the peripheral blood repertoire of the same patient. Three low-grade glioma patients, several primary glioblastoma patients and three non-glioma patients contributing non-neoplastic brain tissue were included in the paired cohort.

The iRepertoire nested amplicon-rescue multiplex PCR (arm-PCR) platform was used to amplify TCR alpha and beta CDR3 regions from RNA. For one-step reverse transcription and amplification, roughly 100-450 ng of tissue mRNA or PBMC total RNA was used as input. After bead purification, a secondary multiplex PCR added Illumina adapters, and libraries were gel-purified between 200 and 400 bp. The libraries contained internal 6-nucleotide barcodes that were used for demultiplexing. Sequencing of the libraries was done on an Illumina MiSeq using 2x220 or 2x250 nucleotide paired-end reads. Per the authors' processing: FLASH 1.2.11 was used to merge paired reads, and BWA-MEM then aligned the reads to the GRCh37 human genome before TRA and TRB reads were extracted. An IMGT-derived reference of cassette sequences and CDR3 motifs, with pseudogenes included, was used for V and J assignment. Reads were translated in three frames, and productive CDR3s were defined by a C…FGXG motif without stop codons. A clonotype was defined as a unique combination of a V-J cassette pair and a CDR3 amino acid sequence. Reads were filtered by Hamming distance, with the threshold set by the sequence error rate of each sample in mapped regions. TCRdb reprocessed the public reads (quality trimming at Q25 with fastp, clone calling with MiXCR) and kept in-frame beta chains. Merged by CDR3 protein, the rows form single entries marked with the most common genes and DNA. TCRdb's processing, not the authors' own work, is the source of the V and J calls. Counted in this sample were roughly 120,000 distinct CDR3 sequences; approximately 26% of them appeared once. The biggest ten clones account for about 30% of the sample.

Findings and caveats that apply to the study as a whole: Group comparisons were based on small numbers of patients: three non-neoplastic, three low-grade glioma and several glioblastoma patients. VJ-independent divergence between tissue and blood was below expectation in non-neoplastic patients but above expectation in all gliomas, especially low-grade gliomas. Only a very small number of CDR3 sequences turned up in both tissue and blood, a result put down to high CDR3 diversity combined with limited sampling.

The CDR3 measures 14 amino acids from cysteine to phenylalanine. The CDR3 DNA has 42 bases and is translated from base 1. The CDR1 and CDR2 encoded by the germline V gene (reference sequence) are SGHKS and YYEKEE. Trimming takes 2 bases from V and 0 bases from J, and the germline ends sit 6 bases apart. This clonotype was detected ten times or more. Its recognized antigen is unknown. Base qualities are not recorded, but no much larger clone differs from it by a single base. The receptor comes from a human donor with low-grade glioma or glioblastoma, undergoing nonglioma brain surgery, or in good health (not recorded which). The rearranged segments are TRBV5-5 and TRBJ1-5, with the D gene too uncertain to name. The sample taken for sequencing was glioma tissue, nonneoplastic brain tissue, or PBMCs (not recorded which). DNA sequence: TGTGCCAGCAGCTTAGGACCTAGCAATCAGCCCCAGCATTTT. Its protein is CASSLGPSNQPQHF.